This passage covers 20 T cell receptor beta chains from one sample sequenced in a study of T cell changes during pregnancy in multiple sclerosis. The table came from immunoSEQ multiplex PCR; TCRdb's copy has only in-frame clones and leaves some out. This table has fewer than 70,000 clones, about 90% appearing once. The sample here was peripheral blood, taken in the second trimester of pregnancy. These receptor sequences come from a female donor in good health, enrolled as a control in a pregnancy study.

The V gene is TRBV7-3, the J gene TRBJ2-1; TRBD2 aligns across 12 bases. The CDR3 has 15 residues. V lost 4 bases to trimming and J lost 6 bases; unmatched junction nucleotides: 4. The V gene's germline CDR1 is SGHTA and CDR2 FQGTGA. CDR3 DNA sequence: TGTGCCAGCAGCTCAACTAGCGGGGGGTTCAATGAGCAGTTCTTC. Amino acids: CASSSTSGGFNEQFF.

The chain carries TRBV28 and TRBJ2-7, with D uncertain. The CDR3 has 11 amino acids. Trimming stripped 5 bases from V and 3 bases from J, with 5 bases between. CDR1 and CDR2 from the germline V gene are MDHEN and SYDVKM. CDR3 bases: TGTGCCAGCAGTCGTTTCTACGAGCAGTACTTC. Encoded protein: CASSRFYEQYF.

This clone came up once. The V call is TRBV2, the J call TRBJ2-3; TRBD2 is a possible D gene (8 bases). The CDR3 is made up of 16 amino acids. The V end lost 7 bases, the J end lost 2 bases, and 19 bases lay between the germline ends. The germline V gene encodes CDR1 SNHLY and CDR2 FYNNEI. CDR3 in amino acids: CASIPRGRGVTDTQYF. The CDR3 bases are TGTGCCAGCATTCCGAGGGGGCGGGGGGTCACAGATACGCAGTATTTT.

The J gene is TRBJ2-1, the V gene TRBV7-2, with 13 bases that match TRBD2. V shed 1 base and J 6 bases; nucleotides not matched to a gene: 6. CDR1 is SGHTA and CDR2 is FQGNSA in the germline V gene. The CDR3 extends over 17 amino acids. The CDR3 sequence is CASSLVGTSGTVNEQFF. The CDR3 bases are TGTGCCAGCAGCTTAGTGGGGACTAGCGGGACGGTCAATGAGCAGTTCTTC.

The J gene is TRBJ2-1, the V gene TRBV10-2; D is possibly TRBD1 (6 bases). V gave up 0 bases and J gave up 6 bases, with 12 bases separating them. CDR3 length: 15 amino acids. Germline assignment: CDR1 WSHSY and CDR2 SAAADI. The CDR3 bases are TGCGCCAGCAGTGAGTCCTTGGGGGCCGGCAATGAGCAGTTCTTC. This encodes CASSESLGAGNEQFF.

The rearrangement joins TRBV2 to TRBJ1-1; TRBD1 aligns across 8 bases. The J segment lost 4 bases and the V segment lost 6 bases, leaving 7 bases of the junction unmatched. Germline-derived CDR1 and CDR2 are SNHLY and FYNNEI. The CDR3 contains 14 residues. CDR3 bases: TGTGCCAGCAGATTGACAGGGGTTGGCACTGAAGCTTTCTTT. Protein sequence: CASRLTGVGTEAFF.

This clone occurred once. The chain has TRBV2 and TRBJ2-7; D is perhaps TRBD1 (6 bases). Trimming left V 6 bases short and J 4 bases short, with 16 bases between. There are 14 residues in the CDR3. Germline V gives CDR1 SNHLY, CDR2 FYNNEI. The CDR3 region has the DNA TGTGCCAGCAGCCAAGGGGGTGAGGTGTACGAGCAGTACTTC. Translation gives CASSQGGEVYEQYF.

The gene calls are TRBV5-1 and TRBJ1-2, with D unresolved. CDR3 size: 11 residues. V was cut by 3 bases and J by 5 bases, with 5 bases left in between. Germline V gene lookup returns CDR1 SGHRS and CDR2 YFSETQ. CDR3 nucleotides: TGCGCCAGCAGCTCCGGGTATGGCTACACCTTC. Its protein is CASSSGYGYTF.

The chain links TRBV14 to TRBJ2-7; D is undetermined. CDR3 length: 14 amino acids. Per the germline V gene, CDR1 is SGHDN and CDR2 is FVKESK. The V end was cut by 1 base, the J end by 2 bases, with 9 bases between. In DNA form, the CDR3 reads TGTGCCAGCAGCCAAGTTCCGGGTCCCTACGAGCAGTACTTC. Its protein is CASSQVPGPYEQYF. The complete variable domain, with remaining parts taken from reference TRBV14 and TRBJ2-7, reads EAGVTQFPSHSVIEKGQTVTLRCDPISGHDNLYWYRRVMGKEIKFLLHFVKESKQDESGMPNNRFLAERTGGTYSTLKVQPAELEDSGVYFCASSQVPGPYEQYFGPGTRLTVT.

The chain is built from TRBV28 and TRBJ2-2; 7 positions match TRBD2. V shed 5 bases, J shed 4 bases, and the junction held 7 bases outside the gene matches. The CDR3 contains 15 residues. CDR1 is MDHEN, CDR2 SYDVKM, per germline. The CDR3 DNA sequence: TGTGCCAGCAGTGGGGGGGTGGCGGGCACCGGGGAGCTGTTTTTT. Translation gives CASSGGVAGTGELFF.

V and J are TRBV15 and TRBJ1-5, with D unresolved. V dropped 5 bases and J dropped 0 bases, with 8 bases sitting between them. The CDR3 is made up of 14 amino acids. CDR1 and CDR2 (germline): LNHNV, YYDKDF (reference sequence). This CDR3 is CATSPSYSNQPQHF. CDR3 sequence (DNA): TGTGCCACCAGCCCATCCTATAGCAATCAGCCCCAGCATTTT.

The V gene is TRBV4-1, the J gene TRBJ2-7; 9 bases are a match to TRBD1. Germline V CDR1 and CDR2: MGHRA, YSYEKL. Trimming removed 4 bases from V and 3 bases from J; junction bases left unmatched: 7. This CDR3 contains 15 residues. In DNA form, the CDR3 reads TGCGCCAGCAGCCGTCACCGGGACAGGGTCTACGAGCAGTACTTC. It yields the protein CASSRHRDRVYEQYF.

V is TRBV4-3 and J is TRBJ2-5; 9 positions match TRBD1. Germline assignment: CDR1 LGHNA and CDR2 YSLEER. Trimming took 2 bases from V and 2 from J; bases not matched to a gene: 15. The CDR3 runs to 19 residues. The CDR3 bases are TGCGCCAGCAGCCAAAAGGTGTCTGCCGGGACAGGGAATCAAGAGACCCAGTACTTC. Translation: CASSQKVSAGTGNQETQYF.

In DNA form, the CDR3 reads TGTGCCAGTAATAGGGTAGCGGCAAGTCAAGTAAATGAGCAGTTCTTC. Protein product: CASNRVAASQVNEQFF. The rearrangement links TRBV19 to TRBJ2-1, with D maybe TRBD2 (6 bases). This CDR3 has 16 residues. Germline CDR1 is LNHDA and CDR2 is SQIVND (reference sequence). The V end lost 7 bases, the J end lost 7 bases, and 23 bases lay between the germline ends.

The J gene is TRBJ2-1, the V gene TRBV7-8; D is perhaps TRBD1 (6 bases). This CDR3 spans 16 amino acids. V lost 1 base and J lost 10, with 20 bases in between. The V gene's germline CDR1 is SGHVS and CDR2 FQNEAQ. The CDR3 spells CASSLVGGKAVDEQFF. Here the CDR3 DNA reads TGTGCCAGCAGCTTAGTTGGGGGCAAGGCCGTTGACGAGCAGTTCTTC.

This clone was seen a single time. V usage is TRBV11-2 and J usage is TRBJ2-3, with TRBD2 matching over 8 bases. From germline, CDR1 is SGHAT and CDR2 FQNNGV. The V segment lost 4 bases and the J segment 4 bases; nucleotides outside the gene matches: 4. The CDR3 contains 14 residues. CDR3 residues: CASSSAGGPDTQYF. The CDR3 DNA is TGTGCCAGCAGCTCGGCGGGGGGCCCAGATACGCAGTATTTT.

The sample holds many counts of this clone. J is TRBJ2-3 and V is TRBV14; no clear D. V gave up 4 bases and J gave up 4 bases, with 6 bases separating them. This CDR3 has 12 amino acids. In germline, CDR1 is SGHDN, CDR2 FVKESK. The CDR3 loop reads CASSPFPDTQYF. Written as DNA, the CDR3 is TGTGCCAGCAGCCCCTTCCCAGATACGCAGTATTTT.

As to this clone: Other DNA sequences in this sample translate to the same CDR3. This chain uses TRBV7-3 with TRBJ1-1; possible D gene TRBD1, 5 bases. This CDR3 spans 13 amino acids. Germline V gene sequence: CDR1 SGHTA, CDR2 FQGTGA. The germline V and J ends were trimmed by 5 bases and 1 base, with 8 bases remaining between them. This CDR3 reads CASSRDRNTEAFF. The DNA of the CDR3 is TGTGCCAGCAGCCGCGACAGGAACACTGAAGCTTTCTTT.

The chain carries TRBV19 and TRBJ1-2; D gene uncertain. CDR3 length equals 14 residues. Germline-derived CDR1 and CDR2 are LNHDA and SQIVND (reference sequence). V was shortened by 8 bases and J by 3 bases, with 16 bases between the two germline ends. The CDR3 DNA reads TGTGCCAGTGGGAGAGAACTTTTCGACTATGGCTACACCTTC. Amino acids: CASGRELFDYGYTF.

The V gene is TRBV10-3, the J gene TRBJ2-7; 7 nucleotides line up with TRBD2. With 10 bases clipped from V and 0 bases from J, the junction kept 3 bases outside the gene matches. Germline values: CDR1 ENHRY, CDR2 SYGVKD. CDR3 length: 12 amino acids. This CDR3 is CATLAASYEQYF. Written as DNA, the CDR3 is TGTGCCACCCTAGCGGCCTCCTACGAGCAGTACTTC.